This T cell receptor beta chain came from a study of CD4 T cells in relation to SARS-CoV-2 and coronaviruses. Study-level background: Shared crossreactive spike epitopes were mapped to their HLA restriction. Study-wide points: In roughly two thirds of donors, memory CD4+ clonotypes crossrecognized SARS-CoV-2 and at least one common cold coronavirus spike. Samples before the pandemic and after infection were not matched within any donor. The assay detects memory recall responses, not culture-primed primary responses.

Unexposed donor CD4+ T cells date from about 2011-2018, before the COVID-19 pandemic. Remarks on this clone: Its antigen remains unknown.

Only in-frame clones appear in the TCRdb table, and some are missing; sequencing was by immunoSEQ multiplex PCR. There are about 64,000 clones in the sample; about 95% occur only once, and 0.14% lies in the top ten. From germline, CDR1 is SGDLS and CDR2 YYNGEE. The V end lost 0 bases, the J end lost 5 bases, and 11 bases lay between the germline ends. CDR3 size: 14 residues. The clonotype originates from a human donor in good health. Source material: naive CD4+ T cells from PBMCs. The subset here: naive CD4+ T cells isolated by negative enrichment. This chain joins TRBV9 and TRBJ1-1; no reliable D call. CDR3 sequence (DNA): TGTGCCAGCAGCGTAGCACCGAGGAGTACTGAAGCTTTCTTT. Protein product: CASSVAPRSTEAFF. The variable domain in full, completed from reference TRBV9 and TRBJ1-1, reads DSGVTQTPKHLITATGQRVTLRCSPRSGDLSVYWYQQSLDQGLQFLIQYYNGEERAKGNILERFSAQQFPDLHSELNLSSLELGDSALYFCASSVAPRSTEAFFGQGTRLTVV.